This T cell receptor (beta chain) emerged from a study of T cell responses to AZD1222 COVID-19 vaccine. The study's findings and limits: Sampled repertoires all dated from after the peak T cell response. Baseline testing showed seropositivity in only five or six AZD1222 recipients. Compared with day 0, the breadth and depth of the Spike-specific TCR repertoire rose significantly after two doses of AZD1222. Reports say nearly half of spike-specific TCRs go after unmutated variant regions.

The length of the CDR3 is 15 residues. The V gene end was trimmed by 0 bases and the J gene end by 6 bases; junction bases not matched to a gene: 2. The germline V gene has CDR1 SGHRS and CDR2 YFSETQ. The table came from immunoSEQ multiplex PCR; TCRdb's copy has only in-frame clones and leaves some out. Of around 130,000 clones in the sample, about 93% were seen once. Concerning this clone itself: The antigen is undetermined.

The starting material was peripheral blood, obtained 28 days after the second dose of the MenACWY control vaccine. This TCR was recovered from an adult who received the MenACWY meningococcal vaccine as a control. This rearrangement joins TRBV5-1 to TRBJ2-1; 11 bases line up with TRBD2. This CDR3 is CASSLGLAGRNEQFF. Written as DNA, the CDR3 is TGCGCCAGCAGCTTGGGACTAGCGGGACGCAATGAGCAGTTCTTC.